This TCR beta chain stems from a study of blood T cell repertoires in COVID-19. Across the whole study: The United States, Italy and Spain supplied acute and convalescent COVID-19 samples. T cells, B-cell-depleted T cells, or PBMCs supplied cDNA or gDNA.

Germline lookup yields CDR1 LNHDA and CDR2 SQIVND (reference sequence). The CDR3 length is 14 residues. Germline trimming cut 11 bases from V and 5 bases from J; bases unmatched to any gene: 6. Original processing notes: Estimation of nucleated cell counts relied on the amplification of reference gene primers. Assay: immunoSEQ multiplex PCR; the TCRdb copy retains only in-frame clones and omits some. The V and J calls and the clone size are those of that table, but D and trimming were determined from the DNA. The sample holds under 65,000 clones, more than 75% seen once. This sequence joins TRBV19 and TRBJ2-2, with 12 positions matching TRBD2. This sequence originates from a woman in her fifties or sixties with acute or convalescent COVID-19. Material: peripheral blood. Here the CDR3 DNA reads TGTGCCGCGGGGACTAGCGGGTTTACCGGGGAGCTGTTTTTT. Amino acids: CAAGTSGFTGELFF.